This section outlines one TCR beta chain sequence together with its context. Its target is not known. The data derive from a study of CD8+ T cells in alopecia areata. Study-level points and caveats: For baseline CD8+ expansion, any link to response stays uncertain with one nonresponder. Scalp and blood retained many expanded lesional clones during tofacitinib.

Noted treatment: oral pan-JAK inhibitor, 5-10 mg twice daily. Lesional scalp punch biopsies and peripheral blood were collected from alopecia areata patients. Sequencing templates came from extracted RNA that was reverse transcribed into cDNA. Method: immunoSEQ multiplex PCR; TCRdb's copy keeps in-frame clones and lacks some. This table has about 180,000 clones, 40% to 65% appearing once. The sample here was CD8+ T cells sorted from blood, taken around week 53, from a patient treated with tofacitinib. This clonotype originated in a human donor with alopecia areata.

CDR3 residues: CASSPETGDEQYF. The CDR3 nucleotides read TGCGCCAGCAGCCCCGAGACAGGGGACGAGCAGTACTTC. The V call is TRBV5-1, the J call TRBJ2-7; TRBD1 agrees at 8 bases. Trimming at V came to 4 bases and at J to 5 bases, leaving 5 bases not matched to a gene. The CDR3 contains 13 residues. Germline CDR1 is SGHRS and CDR2 is YFSETQ.